A selection of T cell receptor beta chains follows, all from one sample in a study of CD8 T cells in ankylosing spondylitis. In TCRdb, the 5' RACE reads were re-called with MiXCR into one record per CDR3 protein. The sample consists of fewer than 550,000 distinct CDR3 sequences, approximately 5.3% of them appearing once. The sequencing sample was made of blood, either unsorted or a sorted T cell fraction (not recorded which). These receptors all come from a male donor with ankylosing spondylitis. Both conserved end residues are part of each CDR3. D genes are given only for firm matches. Expanded clones get a size class; other rows say once, few or many, or leave the size out.

d_call | clone_size | j_call | v_call | cdr3_nt | cdr3_aa
- | many | TRBJ2-5 | TRBV7-8 | TGTGCCAGCAGCCCAGGTCGGGCAGGGAGTACGGAGACCCAGTACTTC | CASSPGRAGSTETQYF
- | many | TRBJ1-5 | TRBV6-5 | TGTGCCAGCAGTTTTCCGGGTGCGAGTCAGCCCCAGCATTTT | CASSFPGASQPQHF
- | many | TRBJ2-7 | TRBV15 | TGTGCCACCAGCCCAGGTGGAGGGGGGAAAGAGCAGTACTTC | CATSPGGGGKEQYF
TRBD2 | few | TRBJ2-3 | TRBV5-5 | TGTGCCAGCAGCTCCAATAGCGGGGTGGGGGAAGATACGCAGTATTTT | CASSSNSGVGEDTQYF
- | - | TRBJ1-4 | TRBV28 | TGTGCCAGCAGTCTGAGACGCCTCCCCGGGAATGAAAAACTGTTTTTT | CASSLRRLPGNEKLFF
- | many | TRBJ1-2 | TRBV11-2 | TGTGCCAGCAGCTTAGATCTCAACTTTGAGGGCGGCGATGGCTACACCTTC | CASSLDLNFEGGDGYTF
- | many | TRBJ1-1 | TRBV7-2 | TGTGCCAGCAGCTTAGTAGGTCCGCCGAACACTGAAGCTTTCTTT | CASSLVGPPNTEAFF
- | many | TRBJ1-2 | TRBV9 | TGTGCCAGCAGACCACTCGATTCCGGGACGCTTGCCTATGGCTACACCTTC | CASRPLDSGTLAYGYTF
TRBD2 | many | TRBJ2-2 | TRBV12-3/TRBV12-4 | TGTGCCAGCAGTCCGCTAGGGACTAGCAGGACCGGGGAGCTGTTTTTT | CASSPLGTSRTGELFF
- | many | TRBJ1-1 | TRBV7-8 | TGTGCCAGCAGCGGGGGAGGGGACACTGAAGCTTTCTTT | CASSGGGDTEAFF
TRBD1 | many | TRBJ2-7 | TRBV11-1 | TGTGCCAGCAGCCTGACAGGGACCGAGCAGTACTTC | CASSLTGTEQYF
- | many | TRBJ2-5 | TRBV25-1 | TGTGCCAGCCAGGACGGTAGAACACAAGAGACCCAGTACTTC | CASQDGRTQETQYF
- | many | TRBJ2-1 | TRBV5-1 | TGCGCCAGCAGCGTCGACGGGGAACCCTACAATGAGCAGTTCTTC | CASSVDGEPYNEQFF
TRBD1 | many | TRBJ1-5 | TRBV7-2 | TGTGCCAGCAGCCGACAGGGTATCGGGAGCAATCAGCCCCAGCATTTT | CASSRQGIGSNQPQHF
TRBD2 | many | TRBJ2-3 | TRBV12-3/TRBV12-4 | TGTGCCAGCAGGGATATAGCGGGTCACACCACAGATACGCAGTATTTT | CASRDIAGHTTDTQYF
- | many | TRBJ2-3 | TRBV7-2 | TGTGCCAGCAGCTTAGAGTGGGGGGAGGAGTGGAATACGCAGTATTTT | CASSLEWGEEWNTQYF
TRBD2 | many | TRBJ2-2 | TRBV12-3/TRBV12-4 | TGTGCCAGCAGTTTACCGGGGGGGCCGGTCGGGGAGCTGTTTTTT | CASSLPGGPVGELFF
- | many | TRBJ1-1 | TRBV20-1 | TGCAGTGCTATCTCAGGGTTTACCCGACGGGGTGAAGCTTTCTTT | CSAISGFTRRGEAFF
- | many | TRBJ2-1 | TRBV12-5 | TGTGCTAGTGGTTTCACAGGTATCGATGAGCAGTTCTTC | CASGFTGIDEQFF
TRBD1 | few | TRBJ2-2 | TRBV3-1 | TGTGCCAGCAGCCGTACACAGGGGGCTCACGGGGAGCTGTTTTTT | CASSRTQGAHGELFF
- | many | TRBJ1-3 | TRBV6-5 | TGTGCCAGCAGTTACGTACCTCCTAGGTCTGGAAACACCATATATTTT | CASSYVPPRSGNTIYF
TRBD1 | many | TRBJ2-5 | TRBV5-1 | TGCGCCAGCAGCTCAGGGACGGACAGGGGTTCGGAGACCCAGTACTTC | CASSSGTDRGSETQYF
TRBD1 | few | TRBJ2-7 | TRBV13 | TGTGCCAGCAGCTTATCACCTGAGACAGGGAACTCCTACGAGCAGTACTTC | CASSLSPETGNSYEQYF
- | many | TRBJ1-2 | TRBV7-2 | TGTGCCAGCAGCTCCACAGGTGCCTATGGCTACACCTTC | CASSSTGAYGYTF
- | many | TRBJ1-6 | TRBV27 | TGTGCCAGCAGTGCCCACCGCTATTCACCCCTCCACTTT | CASSAHRYSPLHF
- | - | TRBJ2-7 | TRBV5-1 | TGCGCCAGCAGCGTTCAGAATGGGGGGCTTGCGCACGAGCAGTACTTC | CASSVQNGGLAHEQYF
- | many | TRBJ1-6 | TRBV20-1 | TGCAGTGCTAGAGATTGGGCGGACTATTCACCCCTCCACTTT | CSARDWADYSPLHF
TRBD1 | many | TRBJ2-7 | TRBV5-1 | TGCGCCAGCAGTGCCTGGGACAGGGTCTCCTACGAGCAGTACTTC | CASSAWDRVSYEQYF
- | many | TRBJ1-5 | TRBV20-1 | TGCAGTGCTGGAAGGGCCGCAGGTCAGCCCCAGCATTTT | CSAGRAAGQPQHF
- | many | TRBJ2-3 | TRBV5-1 | TGCGCCAGCAGCTTGGAATCCACCAGATATATTGGCACAGATACGCAGTATTTT | CASSLESTRYIGTDTQYF
- | many | TRBJ1-2 | TRBV5-1 | TGCGCCAGCAGCTTGTATGGGGGAAGTGGCTACACCTTC | CASSLYGGSGYTF
- | many | TRBJ1-5 | TRBV7-8 | TGTGCCAGCAGCTTACGGGTCCGTGGGGCGGGCGGCAATCAGCCCCAGCATTTT | CASSLRVRGAGGNQPQHF
- | many | TRBJ2-2 | TRBV5-1 | TGCGCCAGCAGCTTAAACCCCCGGGACACCACCCCCGGGGAGCTGTTTTTT | CASSLNPRDTTPGELFF
- | many | TRBJ2-3 | TRBV7-9 | TGTGCCAGCAGCTTAGCGGTCAGGGACACAGATACGCAGTATTTT | CASSLAVRDTDTQYF
- | many | TRBJ2-3 | TRBV14 | TGTGCCAGCAGCCAACTCCTGCCCGGACAGACTACAGATACGCAGTATTTT | CASSQLLPGQTTDTQYF
- | many | TRBJ2-3 | TRBV7-2 | TGTGCCAGCAGCTTAGCGAGGAACCCCACACGTACAGATACGCAGTATTTT | CASSLARNPTRTDTQYF
- | many | TRBJ1-5 | TRBV20-1 | TGCAGTGCTCAACAGGGAGAGGGGGATCAGCCCCAGCATTTT | CSAQQGEGDQPQHF
- | many | TRBJ2-3 | TRBV9 | TGTGCCAGCAGCGTAGCTACCACAGATACGCAGTATTTT | CASSVATTDTQYF
- | many | TRBJ1-3 | TRBV7-3 | TGTGCCAGCAGCTTGTGGGGTCAGTCTGGAAACACCATATATTTT | CASSLWGQSGNTIYF
- | many | TRBJ2-5 | TRBV9 | TGTGCCAGCAGCGTAGGCTTTGAGACCCAGTACTTC | CASSVGFETQYF
- | many | TRBJ1-3 | TRBV10-3 | TGTGCCGCCGCAAGGGTTTCTGGAAACACCATATATTTT | CAAARVSGNTIYF
TRBD1 | - | TRBJ2-3 | TRBV6-2/TRBV6-3 | TGTGCCAGCAGTAGAAGGGACAGGTTGAACACAGATACGCAGTATTTT | CASSRRDRLNTDTQYF
TRBD1 | many | TRBJ1-2 | TRBV27 | TGTGCCAGCAGGGACAGGGGGGTCTATGGCTACACCTTC | CASRDRGVYGYTF
- | few | TRBJ2-7 | TRBV28 | TGTGCCAGCAAAACAATTCTCCACCCCTACGAGCAGTACTTC | CASKTILHPYEQYF
TRBD2 | many | TRBJ2-3 | TRBV29-1 | TGCAGCGTGCGGGGGGCCGGCACAGATACGCAGTATTTT | CSVRGAGTDTQYF
- | many | TRBJ2-2 | TRBV4-2 | TGTGCCAGCAGCCAAGAAATAAGGGGGAGGGAGCTGTTTTTT | CASSQEIRGRELFF
TRBD2 | few | TRBJ2-7 | TRBV20-1 | TGCAGTGCTAGACCCCTTAGCGGGAGTGGATTCGGCGAGCAGTACTTC | CSARPLSGSGFGEQYF
- | - | TRBJ2-3 | TRBV20-1 | TGCAGTGGCCAACCGGGACTTACGCAGTATTTT | CSGQPGLTQYF
- | many | TRBJ2-5 | TRBV15 | TGTGCCACCAGCAGGGAGACCCTTTCGGAAGAAGAGACCCAGTACTTC | CATSRETLSEEETQYF